This T cell receptor beta chain derives from a study of cytomegalovirus exposure and HLA in healthy donors. Across the whole study: Of over 300 genotyped donors, around 84% clustered with self-reported Caucasian donors. Study-level findings and limits: According to an earlier analysis, most TCR beta V segments yielded productive rearrangements about 87% or about 30% of the time. The authors enumerated some 160 TCR beta chains as linked to cytomegalovirus.

PCR involved 60 Vbeta and 13 Jbeta primers. The assay was immunoSEQ multiplex PCR, and TCRdb's table has in-frame clones only and misses some. This sample carries roughly 150,000 clones, roughly 85% of them seen once, and the ten largest clones take 6.5%. To note about this clone: The antigen remains unidentified.

V lost 1 base, J lost 14 bases, and 3 bases stayed unmatched. Looked up from germline, CDR1 is GTSNPN and CDR2 is SVGIG (reference sequence). The CDR3 has 11 amino acids. The chain has TRBV30 and TRBJ2-1; 9 bases align to TRBD1. Specimen: PBMCs. The sequence derives from a man in his forties in good health and CMV-seropositive. For the CDR3, the DNA is TGTGCCTGGAGTGGGAGGGACAGGGAGTTCTTC. Amino acid sequence: CAWSGRDREFF.